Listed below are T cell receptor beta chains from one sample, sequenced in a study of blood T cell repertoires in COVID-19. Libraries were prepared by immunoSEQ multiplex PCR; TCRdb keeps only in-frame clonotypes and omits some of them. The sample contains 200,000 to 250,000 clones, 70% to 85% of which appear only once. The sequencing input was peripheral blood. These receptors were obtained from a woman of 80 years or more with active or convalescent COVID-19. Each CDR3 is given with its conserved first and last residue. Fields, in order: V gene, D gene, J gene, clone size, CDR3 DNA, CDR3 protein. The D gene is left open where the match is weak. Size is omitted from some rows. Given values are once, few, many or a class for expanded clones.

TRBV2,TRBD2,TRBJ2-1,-,TGTGCCAGCAGTGATAACCTGGGACTAGCGGGGGGGCCTCGGAACAATGAGCAGTTCTTC,CASSDNLGLAGGPRNNEQFF
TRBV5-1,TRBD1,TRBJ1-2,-,TGCGCCAGCAGCTTGGAACCGGGACAGGGATACTATGGCTACACCTTC,CASSLEPGQGYYGYTF
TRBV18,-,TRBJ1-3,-,TGTGCCAGCTCACAAGACAGCTCTGGAAACACCATATATTTT,CASSQDSSGNTIYF
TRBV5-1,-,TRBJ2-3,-,TGCGCCAGCAGCGTACGCTCTAGCTCTGATACGCAGTATTTT,CASSVRSSSDTQYF
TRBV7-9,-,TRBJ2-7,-,TGTGCCAGCGGCACAGGATCTACGAAGCAGTACTTC,CASGTGSTKQYF
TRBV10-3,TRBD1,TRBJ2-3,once,TGTGCCATCAGACCGACAGGGTCCACCACAGATACGCAGTATTTT,CAIRPTGSTTDTQYF
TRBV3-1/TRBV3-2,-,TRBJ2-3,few,TGTGCCAGCAGCCAAGACGGTCGTACGCAGTATTTT,CASSQDGRTQYF
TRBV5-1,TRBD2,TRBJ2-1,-,TGCGCCAGCAGCCCGGGACTAGCTTTGAGCTACCTCGAAGGACGGGTTCGGTTCTTC,CASSPGLALSYLEGRVRFF
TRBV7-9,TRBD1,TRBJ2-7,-,TGTGCCAGCAGCCTGGGACAGAGCAGCTCCTACGAGCAGTACTTC,CASSLGQSSSYEQYF
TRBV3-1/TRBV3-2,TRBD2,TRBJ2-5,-,TGTGCCAGCAGCCTACTAGCGGGGGCAGGGGAGACCCAGTACTTC,CASSLLAGAGETQYF
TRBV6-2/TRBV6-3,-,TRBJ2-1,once,TGTGCCAGCAGTTACCTACTAGCTGAGCAGTTCTTC,CASSYLLAEQFF
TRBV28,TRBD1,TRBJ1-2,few,TGTGCCAGCAGTTTATGGGAGTGGACAGGGGCGAAAGGGGGCTACACCTTC,CASSLWEWTGAKGGYTF
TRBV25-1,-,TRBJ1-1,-,TGTGCCAGCAGCGGGGACAAGCCTAACACTGAAGCTTTCTTT,CASSGDKPNTEAFF
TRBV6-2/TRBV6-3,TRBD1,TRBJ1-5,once,TGTGCCAGCAGTTGGACAGGGGTTGGGCAGCCCCAGCATTTT,CASSWTGVGQPQHF
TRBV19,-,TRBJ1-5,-,TGTGCCAGTAAACAGGGTTTTGGGGCTCTTCATCCGCCCCAGCATTTT,CASKQGFGALHPPQHF
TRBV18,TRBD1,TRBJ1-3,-,TGTGCCAGCTCACCGGGACAGGGAAACACCATATATTTT,CASSPGQGNTIYF
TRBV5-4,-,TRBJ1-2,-,TGTGCCAGCAAGGTGCAAGGCGGCGGCTACACCTTC,CASKVQGGGYTF
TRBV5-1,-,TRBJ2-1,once,TGCGCCAGCAGCCAAGGACAGTACAATGAGCAGTTCTTC,CASSQGQYNEQFF
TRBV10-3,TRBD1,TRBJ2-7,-,TGTGCCATCAGTGAAGGGACAGGGTTTGACTACGAGCAGTACTTC,CAISEGTGFDYEQYF
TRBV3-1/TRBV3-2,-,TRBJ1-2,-,TGTGCCAGCAGCCAAGGCGGGGTCGTACCCACCTTC,CASSQGGVVPTF
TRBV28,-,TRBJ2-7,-,TGTGCCAGCAGTTCGGTGGGGACACCTGGGTACGAGCAGTACTTC,CASSSVGTPGYEQYF
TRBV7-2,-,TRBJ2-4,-,TGTGCCAGCAGCTCACAGATAGCCAAAAACATTCAGTACTTC,CASSSQIAKNIQYF
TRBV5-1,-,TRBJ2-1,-,TGCGCCAGCAGCGTACGGGGAAGGGCGGGGGCTGAGCAGTTCTTC,CASSVRGRAGAEQFF
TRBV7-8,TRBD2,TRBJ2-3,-,TGTGCCAGCAGCTTACTTAGCGGGAGTACAGATACGCAGTATTTT,CASSLLSGSTDTQYF
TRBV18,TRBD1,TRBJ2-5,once,TGTGCCAGCTCACCACGGACCGGGACAGAAGAGACCCAGTACTTC,CASSPRTGTEETQYF
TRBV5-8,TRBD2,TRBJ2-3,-,TGTGCCAGCAGCTTGGGATTAGCGGGAGTTACTACAGATACGCAGTATTTT,CASSLGLAGVTTDTQYF
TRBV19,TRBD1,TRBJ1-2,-,TGTGCCAGTAGTCCGGGACAGGGGTATGGCTACACCTTC,CASSPGQGYGYTF
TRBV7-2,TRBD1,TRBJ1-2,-,TGTGCCAGCAGCGCGGGACAGGCCCTCGGGGTCTATGGCTACACCTTC,CASSAGQALGVYGYTF
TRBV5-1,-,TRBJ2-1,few,TGCGCCAGCAGCTTGAAACAGCCGAGCTCCTACAATGAGCAGTTCTTC,CASSLKQPSSYNEQFF
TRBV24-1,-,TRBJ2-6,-,TGTGCCACCAGTGGAACGGCAGGGGTCCCCTCTGGGGCCAACGTCCTGACTTTC,CATSGTAGVPSGANVLTF
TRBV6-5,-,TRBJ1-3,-,TGTGCCAGCAGTACCCGACAGAAGAACGGAAACACCATATATTTT,CASSTRQKNGNTIYF
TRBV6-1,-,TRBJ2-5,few,TGTGCCAGCAGTGAAGGAGCGGGGACAGGAAGAAAAGAGACCCAGTACTTC,CASSEGAGTGRKETQYF
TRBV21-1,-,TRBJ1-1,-,TGTGCCAGCAGCAAAGAAGGAAGGGGGACCACTGAAGCTTTCTTT,CASSKEGRGTTEAFF
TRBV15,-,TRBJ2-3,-,TGTGCCACCAGCAGAGACAGGGTAACCGATACGCAGTATTTT,CATSRDRVTDTQYF
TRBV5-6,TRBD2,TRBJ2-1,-,TGTGCCAGCAGCTTCAGATTCGCGGGAGGTAATGAGCAGTTCTTC,CASSFRFAGGNEQFF
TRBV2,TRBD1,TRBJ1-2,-,TGTGCCAGCAGCATACAGGGGGTGGGTGGCTACACCTTC,CASSIQGVGGYTF
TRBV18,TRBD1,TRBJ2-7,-,TGTGCCAGCTCACCCACCCGACAGGGGGCAGGTGAGCAGTACTTC,CASSPTRQGAGEQYF
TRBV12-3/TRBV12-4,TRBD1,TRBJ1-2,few,TGTGCCAGCAGTCAGGGACAGGGGGGCTACACCTTC,CASSQGQGGYTF
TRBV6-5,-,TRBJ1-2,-,TGTGCCAGCAGTCAGAGGGAACGTGGCTACACCTTC,CASSQRERGYTF
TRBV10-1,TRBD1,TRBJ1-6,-,TGCGCCAGCAGTGTAACAGGGGAATCACCCCTCCACTTT,CASSVTGESPLHF
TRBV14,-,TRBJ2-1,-,TGTGCCAGCAGCCAAGGGAGCCCTTACAATGAGCAGTTCTTC,CASSQGSPYNEQFF
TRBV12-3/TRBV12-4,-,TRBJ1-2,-,TGTGCCAGCAGTTTTCAGGCTTATGGCTACACCTTC,CASSFQAYGYTF
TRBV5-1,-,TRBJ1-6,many,TGCGCCAGCAGCTTGGTCGGACTTTCGGATTCACCCCTCCACTTT,CASSLVGLSDSPLHF
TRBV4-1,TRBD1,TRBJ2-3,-,TGCGCCAGCAGCGCACAGGGGTCCCTACAAAATACGCAGTATTTT,CASSAQGSLQNTQYF
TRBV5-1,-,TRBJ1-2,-,TGCGCCAGCAGCCCAGGGGAATCCGGCTACACCTTC,CASSPGESGYTF
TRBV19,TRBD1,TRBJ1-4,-,TGTGCCAGCCAATCCTTGACAGGGGGGAATGAAAAACTGTTTTTT,CASQSLTGGNEKLFF
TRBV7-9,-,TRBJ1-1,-,TGTGCCAGCAGCTCCCGGGAAGGGAACACTGAAGCTTTCTTT,CASSSREGNTEAFF
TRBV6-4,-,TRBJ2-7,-,TGTGCCAGCAGTGACGTGGCGGGCAGTCCCTACGAGCAGTACTTC,CASSDVAGSPYEQYF
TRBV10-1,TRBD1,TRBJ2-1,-,TGCGCCAGCAGTGGCCGGGACAGTTTTCAATACAATGAGCAGTTCTTC,CASSGRDSFQYNEQFF
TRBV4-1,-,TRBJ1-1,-,TGCGCCAGCAGCCAAGAGGGAGGGGGAGTAGGGCACACTGAAGCTTTCTTT,CASSQEGGGVGHTEAFF
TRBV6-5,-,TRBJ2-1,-,TGTGCCAGCAGTAACACGATAACGGTCGGGGGTGAGCAGTTCTTC,CASSNTITVGGEQFF
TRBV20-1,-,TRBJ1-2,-,TGCAGTGCTCTCTATGGCTACACCTTC,CSALYGYTF
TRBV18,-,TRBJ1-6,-,TGTGCCAGCTCATGGGACAACGGTTCACCCCTCCACTTT,CASSWDNGSPLHF
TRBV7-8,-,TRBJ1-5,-,TGTGCCAGCAGCCCTCGAGGGAGGGGTAGCAATCAGCCCCAGCATTTT,CASSPRGRGSNQPQHF
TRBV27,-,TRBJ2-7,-,TGTGCCAGCCGTACGGGCGCGGGTAGCTACGAGCAGTACTTC,CASRTGAGSYEQYF
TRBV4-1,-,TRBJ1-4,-,TGCGCCAGCAGCCAAGACCCCAACATGGCAACTAATGAAAAACTGTTTTTT,CASSQDPNMATNEKLFF
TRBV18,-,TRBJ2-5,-,TGTGCCAGCTCACTCTCGCGGGGCCAAGAGACCCAGTACTTC,CASSLSRGQETQYF
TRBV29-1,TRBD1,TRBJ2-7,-,TGCAGCGTTGAAGATCCCAGGACAGGGGGCTCCTACGAGCAGTACTTC,CSVEDPRTGGSYEQYF
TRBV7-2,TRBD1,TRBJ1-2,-,TGTGCCAGCAGCTTTACAGGGGACTTTGGCGGCTACACCTTC,CASSFTGDFGGYTF